This TCR beta chain was retrieved from a study of blood T cell repertoires in COVID-19. As for the study in general: The samples span acute and convalescent COVID-19 from the United States, Italy and Spain.

This CDR3 has 14 amino acids. Trimming stripped 6 bases from V and 5 bases from J, with 16 bases between. From germline, CDR1 is MNHEY and CDR2 SVGEGT. As originally analysed: From reference gene primer amplification, estimates of nucleated cell counts were derived. The repertoire was sequenced with immunoSEQ multiplex PCR; TCRdb's copy has only in-frame clones and lacks some. Clonal size and the V and J genes are those of that table, whereas D and trimming came from the DNA. The sample gives some 240,000 clones, 88% of which show up once; about a tenth is in the top ten. Enrolment of Seattle patients took place during active infection, and they were followed longitudinally.

Sequenced input: peripheral blood. V usage is TRBV6-2 or TRBV6-3 and J usage is TRBJ1-1, with D unclear. The origin of this receptor is a woman in her 70s with COVID-19, enrolled during active disease. The CDR3 bases are TGTGCCAGCAGCCAACAAGGTGAGGATACTGAAGCTTTCTTT. Amino acid sequence: CASSQQGEDTEAFF.